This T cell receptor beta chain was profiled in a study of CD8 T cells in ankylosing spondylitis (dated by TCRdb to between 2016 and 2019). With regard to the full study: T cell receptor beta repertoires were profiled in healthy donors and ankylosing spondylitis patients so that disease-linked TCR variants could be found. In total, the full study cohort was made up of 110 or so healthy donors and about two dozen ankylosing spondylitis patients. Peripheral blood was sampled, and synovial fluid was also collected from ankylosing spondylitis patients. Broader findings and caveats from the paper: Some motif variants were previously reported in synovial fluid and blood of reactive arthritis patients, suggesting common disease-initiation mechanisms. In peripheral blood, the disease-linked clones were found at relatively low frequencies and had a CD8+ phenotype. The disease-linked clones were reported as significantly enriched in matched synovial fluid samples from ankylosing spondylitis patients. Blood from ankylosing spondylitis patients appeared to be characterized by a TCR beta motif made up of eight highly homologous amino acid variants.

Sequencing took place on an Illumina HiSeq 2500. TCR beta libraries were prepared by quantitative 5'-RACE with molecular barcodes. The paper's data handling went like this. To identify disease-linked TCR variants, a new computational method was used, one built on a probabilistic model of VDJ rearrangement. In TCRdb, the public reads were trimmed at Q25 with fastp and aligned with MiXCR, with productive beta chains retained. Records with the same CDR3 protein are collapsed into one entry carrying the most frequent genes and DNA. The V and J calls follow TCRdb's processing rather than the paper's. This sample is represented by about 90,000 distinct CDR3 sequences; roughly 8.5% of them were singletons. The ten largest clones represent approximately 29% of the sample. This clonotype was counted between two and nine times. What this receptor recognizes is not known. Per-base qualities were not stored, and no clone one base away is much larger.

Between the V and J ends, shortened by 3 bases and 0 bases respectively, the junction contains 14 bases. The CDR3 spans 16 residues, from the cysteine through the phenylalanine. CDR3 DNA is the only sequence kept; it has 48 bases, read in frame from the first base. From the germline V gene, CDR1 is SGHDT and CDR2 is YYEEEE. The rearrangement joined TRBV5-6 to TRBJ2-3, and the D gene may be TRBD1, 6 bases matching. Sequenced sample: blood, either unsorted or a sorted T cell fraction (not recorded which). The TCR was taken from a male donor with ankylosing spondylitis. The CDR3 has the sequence CASSYNRASSTDTQYF. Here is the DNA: TGTGCCAGCAGCTATAACAGGGCGTCTAGCACAGATACGCAGTATTTT.